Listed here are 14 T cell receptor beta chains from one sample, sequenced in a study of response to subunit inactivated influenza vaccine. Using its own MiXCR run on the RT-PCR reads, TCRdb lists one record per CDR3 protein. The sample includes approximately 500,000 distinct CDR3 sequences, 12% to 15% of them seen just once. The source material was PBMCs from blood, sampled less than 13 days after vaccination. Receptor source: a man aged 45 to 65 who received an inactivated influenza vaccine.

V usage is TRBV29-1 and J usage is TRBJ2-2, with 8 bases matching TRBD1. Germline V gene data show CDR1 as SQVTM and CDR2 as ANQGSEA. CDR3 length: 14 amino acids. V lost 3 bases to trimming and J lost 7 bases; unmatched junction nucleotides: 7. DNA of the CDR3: TGCAGCGTTGAGGTCAGGGGGCAGGACGGGGAGCTGTTTTTT. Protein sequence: CSVEVRGQDGELFF.

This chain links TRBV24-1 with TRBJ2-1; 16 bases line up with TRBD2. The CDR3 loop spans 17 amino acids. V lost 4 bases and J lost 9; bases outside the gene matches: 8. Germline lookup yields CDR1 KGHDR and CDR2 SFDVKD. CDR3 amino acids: CATSDLGTSGRAVEQFF. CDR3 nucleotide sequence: TGTGCCACCAGTGACCTAGGGACTAGCGGGAGGGCCGTTGAGCAGTTCTTC.

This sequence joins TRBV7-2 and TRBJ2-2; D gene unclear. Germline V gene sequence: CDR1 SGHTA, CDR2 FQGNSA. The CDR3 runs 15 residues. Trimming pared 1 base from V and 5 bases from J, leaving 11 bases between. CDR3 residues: CASSLEFWGTGELFF. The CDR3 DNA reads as TGTGCCAGCAGCTTAGAATTCTGGGGTACCGGGGAGCTGTTTTTT.

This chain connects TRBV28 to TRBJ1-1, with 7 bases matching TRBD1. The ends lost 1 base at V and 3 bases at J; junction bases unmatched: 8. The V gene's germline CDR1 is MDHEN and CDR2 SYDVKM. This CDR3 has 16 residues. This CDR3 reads CASSLYWTGDHTEAFF. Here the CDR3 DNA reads TGTGCCAGCAGTTTATATTGGACAGGAGACCACACTGAAGCTTTCTTT.

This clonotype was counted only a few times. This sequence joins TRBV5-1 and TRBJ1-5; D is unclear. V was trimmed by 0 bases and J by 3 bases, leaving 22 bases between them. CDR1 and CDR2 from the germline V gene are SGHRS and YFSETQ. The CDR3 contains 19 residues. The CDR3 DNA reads TGCGCCAGCAGCTTGGAGGGTCCATTGGGCAGAGAGGTCAATCAGCCCCAGCATTTT. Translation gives CASSLEGPLGREVNQPQHF.

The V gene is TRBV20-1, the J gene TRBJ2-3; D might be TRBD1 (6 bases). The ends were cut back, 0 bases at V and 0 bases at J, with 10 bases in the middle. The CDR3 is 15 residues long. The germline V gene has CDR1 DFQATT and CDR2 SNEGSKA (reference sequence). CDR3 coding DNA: TGCAGTGCTAGAGATACAGGGAAAAGCACAGATACGCAGTATTTT. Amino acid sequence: CSARDTGKSTDTQYF.

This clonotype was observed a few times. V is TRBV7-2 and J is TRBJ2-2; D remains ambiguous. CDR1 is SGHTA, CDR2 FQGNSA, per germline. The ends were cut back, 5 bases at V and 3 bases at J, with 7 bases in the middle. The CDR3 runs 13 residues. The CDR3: CASSRLYTGELFF. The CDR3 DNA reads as TGTGCCAGCAGCCGACTGTACACCGGGGAGCTGTTTTTT.

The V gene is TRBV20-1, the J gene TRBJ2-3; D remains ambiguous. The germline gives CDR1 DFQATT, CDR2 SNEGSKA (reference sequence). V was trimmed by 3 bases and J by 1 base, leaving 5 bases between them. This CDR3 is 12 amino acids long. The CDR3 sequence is CSASKRTDTQYF. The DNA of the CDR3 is TGCAGTGCTAGTAAACGCACAGATACGCAGTATTTT.

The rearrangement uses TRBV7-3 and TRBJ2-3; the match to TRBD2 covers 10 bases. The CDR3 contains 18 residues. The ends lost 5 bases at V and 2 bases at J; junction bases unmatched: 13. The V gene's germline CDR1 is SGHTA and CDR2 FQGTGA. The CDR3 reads CASSPGLARYWDTDTQYF. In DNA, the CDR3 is TGTGCCAGCAGCCCGGGACTAGCGCGCTACTGGGACACAGATACGCAGTATTTT.

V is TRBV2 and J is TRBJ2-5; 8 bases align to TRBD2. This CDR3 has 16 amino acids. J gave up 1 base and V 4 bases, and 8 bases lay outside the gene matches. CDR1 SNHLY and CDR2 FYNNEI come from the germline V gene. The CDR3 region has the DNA TGTGCCAGCAGTGTGAGTGTTGCGGGGGGCCAAGAGACCCAGTACTTC. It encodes CASSVSVAGGQETQYF.

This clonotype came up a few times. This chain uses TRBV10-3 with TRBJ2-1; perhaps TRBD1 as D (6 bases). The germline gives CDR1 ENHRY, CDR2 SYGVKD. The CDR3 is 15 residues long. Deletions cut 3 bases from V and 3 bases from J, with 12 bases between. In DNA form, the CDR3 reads TGTGCCATCAGTGATCAGGGGAACTTCTACAATGAGCAGTTCTTC. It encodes CAISDQGNFYNEQFF.

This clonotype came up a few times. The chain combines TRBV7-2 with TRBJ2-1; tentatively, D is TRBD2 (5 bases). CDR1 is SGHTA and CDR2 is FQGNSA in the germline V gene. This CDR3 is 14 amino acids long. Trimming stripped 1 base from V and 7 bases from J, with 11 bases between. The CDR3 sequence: CASSLGPSGNEQFF. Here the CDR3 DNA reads TGTGCCAGCAGCTTAGGCCCCTCGGGGAATGAGCAGTTCTTC. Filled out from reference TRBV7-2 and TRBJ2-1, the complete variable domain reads GAGVSQSPSNKVTEKGKDVELRCDPISGHTALYWYRQSLGQGLEFLIYFQGNSAPDKSGLPSDRFSAERTGGSVSTLTIQRTQQEDSAVYLCASSLGPSGNEQFFGPGTRLTVL.

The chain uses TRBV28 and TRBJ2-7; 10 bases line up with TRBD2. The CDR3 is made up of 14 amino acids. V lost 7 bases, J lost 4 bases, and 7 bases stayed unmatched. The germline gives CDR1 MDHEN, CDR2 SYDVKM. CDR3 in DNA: TGTGCCAGCAAACCTAGCGGGAGTGGGTACGAGCAGTACTTC. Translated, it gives CASKPSGSGYEQYF.

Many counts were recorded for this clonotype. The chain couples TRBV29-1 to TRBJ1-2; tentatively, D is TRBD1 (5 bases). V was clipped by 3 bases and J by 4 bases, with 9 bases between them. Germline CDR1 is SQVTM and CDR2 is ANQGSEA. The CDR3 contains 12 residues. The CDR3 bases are TGCAGCGTTGAGGGGGATCTCTATGGCTACACCTTC. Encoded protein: CSVEGDLYGYTF. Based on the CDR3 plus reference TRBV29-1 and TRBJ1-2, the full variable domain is SAVISQKPSRDICQRGTSLTIQCQVDSQVTMMFWYRQQPGQSLTLIATANQGSEATYESGFVIDKFPISRPNLTFSTLTVSNMSPEDSSIYLCSVEGDLYGYTFGSGTRLTVV.